These T cell receptor beta chains were read from a single sample in a study of shared clonotypes between healthy human individuals. The protocol was immunoSEQ multiplex PCR, while the TCRdb copy is restricted to in-frame clones and leaves out a portion. The data show 950,000 to 1,200,000 clones, with about 72% seen just once and approximately 0.95% held by the top ten. Sequenced material: memory CD4+ T cells from PBMCs. Receptors were obtained from a man between 18 and 29 years old in good health. Some clones in this sample may be carry-over from other donors' samples. Both conserved end residues are part of each CDR3. D genes are given only for firm matches. Not all rows give a size; the values are once, few, many and, for expanded clones, a class.

.	TRBJ2-1	.	TRBV6-5	CASSPDGSLDEQFF	TGTGCCAGCAGCCCGGACGGTTCATTGGATGAGCAGTTCTTC
TRBD2	TRBJ2-7	.	TRBV5-1	CASSPAGLLYEQYF	TGCGCCAGCAGCCCTGCGGGACTACTCTACGAGCAGTACTTC
TRBD2	TRBJ2-4	few	TRBV4-1	CASSQDTGLADLAKNIQYF	TGCGCCAGCAGCCAAGATACCGGACTAGCGGACCTAGCCAAAAACATTCAGTACTTC
.	TRBJ1-2	.	TRBV18	CASSPDTGRNYGYTF	TGTGCCAGCTCACCCGACACCGGCCGAAACTATGGCTACACCTTC
.	TRBJ2-3	.	TRBV9	CASSDHPTDTQYF	TGTGCCAGCAGCGACCACCCCACAGATACGCAGTATTTT
.	TRBJ1-3	.	TRBV10-3	CAIGDSASSGNTIYF	TGTGCCATCGGCGACAGTGCAAGCTCTGGAAACACCATATATTTT
TRBD2	TRBJ2-2	.	TRBV9	CASSVLAGVAGELFF	TGTGCCAGCAGCGTACTAGCGGGAGTGGCAGGGGAGCTGTTTTTT
.	TRBJ2-7	.	TRBV27	CASSFESQVSDTYEQYF	TGTGCCAGCAGTTTTGAATCCCAGGTCAGTGACACCTACGAGCAGTACTTC
.	TRBJ1-5	once	TRBV9	CASSVSSNSNQPQHF	TGTGCCAGCAGCGTCAGCAGCAATAGCAATCAGCCCCAGCATTTT
TRBD1	TRBJ2-7	.	TRBV27	CASTPLSGQAFYEQYF	TGTGCCAGCACCCCCTTGTCGGGACAGGCCTTCTACGAGCAGTACTTC